This entry lists 14 T cell receptor beta chains sequenced from one sample in a study of T cells in Graves' hyperthyroidism and ophthalmopathy. RNA transcripts were the template for amplifying TCR beta CDR3 regions. HTBI primers were employed in a first-round RT-PCR of the TCR CDR3. TCRdb re-called the multiplex PCR reads with MiXCR, one entry per CDR3 protein. The sample shows more than 600,000 distinct CDR3 sequences, 16% of them seen only once. Sample: blood. These receptors were collected from a young man with Graves' hyperthyroidism.

This clonotype was counted ten times or more. V gene TRBV5-8 combines with J gene TRBJ2-7, with no clear D. Germline V CDR1 and CDR2: SGHTS, YDEGEE. This CDR3 is built from 12 residues. Trimming stripped 6 bases from V and 5 bases from J, with 12 bases between. CDR3 sequence (DNA): TGTGCCAGCACCTTCCCGGTGAACGAGCAGTACTTC. The encoded protein is CASTFPVNEQYF.

This chain connects TRBV9 to TRBJ2-7; no clear D gene. Germline values: CDR1 SGDLS, CDR2 YYNGEE. This CDR3 has 14 amino acids. Trimming pared 4 bases from V and 6 bases from J, leaving 17 bases between. The CDR3 loop reads CASSPRLLRTEQYF. In DNA, the CDR3 is TGTGCCAGCAGCCCCCGTCTCCTTAGAACCGAGCAGTACTTC. The full variable domain, in which reference TRBV9 and TRBJ2-7 provide the parts outside the CDR3, is DSGVTQTPKHLITATGQRVTLRCSPRSGDLSVYWYQQSLDQGLQFLIQYYNGEERAKGNILERFSAQQFPDLHSELNLSSLELGDSALYFCASSPRLLRTEQYFGPGTRLTVT.

At least ten counts were recorded for this clonotype. The chain employs TRBV10-3 and TRBJ1-1; 7 bases are a match to TRBD1. Germline CDR1 is ENHRY and CDR2 is SYGVKD. The CDR3 contains 15 residues. V dropped 11 bases and J dropped 1; count of bases not matched to a gene: 13. The CDR3 loop is CASLDQDRPNTEAFF. The DNA of the CDR3 is TGTGCCTCGCTAGATCAGGACAGGCCGAACACTGAAGCTTTCTTT.

V usage is TRBV6-1 and J usage is TRBJ1-2; no reliable D call. V was cut by 3 bases and J by 0 bases, with 8 bases left in between. CDR3 length: 14 residues. Germline assignment: CDR1 MNHNS and CDR2 SASEGT. As DNA, the CDR3 is TGTGCCAGCAGTGACCGTCAGGCTAACTATGGCTACACCTTC. Translation: CASSDRQANYGYTF.

In its sample, this clonotype was seen many times. The chain links TRBV7-2 to TRBJ1-1; D remains ambiguous. Germline V gene sequence: CDR1 SGHTA, CDR2 FQGNSA. CDR3 length: 15 residues. The V end lost 5 bases, the J end lost 1 base, and 14 bases lay between the germline ends. The chain's CDR3 is CASSPPGFTNTEAFF. CDR3 bases: TGTGCCAGCAGCCCTCCGGGCTTTACGAACACTGAAGCTTTCTTT.

The V call is TRBV7-9, the J call TRBJ1-6; TRBD1 agrees at 7 bases. Germline V gene lookup returns CDR1 SEHNR and CDR2 FQNEAQ (reference sequence). Trimming cost V 3 bases and J 7 bases; bases outside gene matches: 12. This CDR3 has 17 amino acids. The CDR3 sequence is CASSLEGAGPWNSPLHF. CDR3 in DNA: TGTGCCAGCAGCTTGGAGGGGGCCGGCCCGTGGAATTCACCCCTCCACTTT.

The chain is built from TRBV30 and TRBJ2-1; TRBD1 aligns across 8 bases. Trimming cost V 1 base and J 0 bases; bases outside gene matches: 5. Germline assignment: CDR1 GTSNPN and CDR2 SVGIG (reference sequence). This CDR3 spans 16 amino acids. CDR3 DNA: TGTGCCTGGAGTGCCGACAGGGGTGGCTCCTACAATGAGCAGTTCTTC. This sequence encodes CAWSADRGGSYNEQFF.

This clonotype was found many times. The chain uses TRBV28 and TRBJ2-7; D is ambiguous. Germline-derived CDR1 and CDR2 are MDHEN and SYDVKM. V was clipped by 7 bases and J by 3 bases, with 7 bases between them. The CDR3 is 11 residues long. The CDR3 region is CASISNYEQYF. For the CDR3, the DNA is TGTGCCAGCATCTCGAACTACGAGCAGTACTTC.

The table lists this clonotype with many counts. The chain links TRBV6-5 to TRBJ2-7; the match to TRBD1 covers 11 bases. The CDR3 length is 16 residues. Germline CDR1 MNHEY, CDR2 SVGAGI. V gave up 0 bases and J gave up 5 bases; unmatched junction bases: 6. The CDR3 coding sequence is TGTGCCAGCAGTTACTCCCCGGGACAGGGGGGGAACGAGCAGTACTTC. It encodes CASSYSPGQGGNEQYF.

Ten or more counts support this clonotype. V is TRBV7-8 and J is TRBJ2-1, with 14 positions matching TRBD2. J gave up 3 bases and V 5 bases, and 9 bases lay outside the gene matches. Looked up from germline, CDR1 is SGHVS and CDR2 is FQNEAQ. The CDR3 sequence is 18 residues long. The CDR3 spells CASSGGLAGAISYNEQFF. DNA for the CDR3: TGTGCCAGCAGCGGGGGACTAGCGGGAGCGATTAGCTACAATGAGCAGTTCTTC.

This clonotype has ten or more counts. V is TRBV3-1 and J is TRBJ1-1, with 7 bases lining up with TRBD1. After removal of 0 bases from V and 4 bases from J, the junction contained 5 bases not matched to a gene. Germline V CDR1 and CDR2: LGHDT, YNNKEL (reference sequence). This CDR3 region has 15 residues. CDR3 region: CASSQDPDRATEAFF. CDR3 nucleotide sequence: TGTGCCAGCAGCCAAGACCCCGACAGGGCCACTGAAGCTTTCTTT.

This clonotype has only a few counts. This sequence joins TRBV30 and TRBJ2-5, with 7 positions matching TRBD2. The V segment lost 8 bases and the J segment 1 base; nucleotides outside the gene matches: 10. This CDR3 is built from 14 residues. CDR1 and CDR2 from the germline V gene are GTSNPN and SVGIG (reference sequence). The DNA for the CDR3 is TGTGCCAGCGCCCGCGGGGGAGTCCAAGAGACCCAGTACTTC. Translated, it gives CASARGGVQETQYF.

Many counts were recorded for this clonotype. The chain's CDR3 is CASNNRDRGYNEQFF. CDR3 bases: TGTGCCAGCAATAACCGGGACAGGGGGTACAATGAGCAGTTCTTC. This chain uses TRBV2 with TRBJ2-1; 11 positions agree with TRBD1. Germline CDR1 reads SNHLY; CDR2 reads FYNNEI. The V segment lost 7 bases and the J segment 4 bases; nucleotides outside the gene matches: 6. This CDR3 has 15 amino acids.

Many counts were recorded for this clonotype. The J gene is TRBJ2-3, the V gene TRBV20-1, with TRBD1 matching 11 bases. CDR1 is DFQATT and CDR2 is SNEGSKA in the germline V gene (reference sequence). The CDR3 consists of 13 residues. V gave up 6 bases and J gave up 1 base; unmatched junction bases: 0. The CDR3 region is CSAGQGGTDTQYF. The CDR3 DNA sequence: TGCAGTGCGGGACAGGGGGGCACAGATACGCAGTATTTT.